A selection of T cell receptor beta chains follows, all from one sample in a study of T cell changes during pregnancy in multiple sclerosis. The table came from immunoSEQ multiplex PCR; TCRdb's copy has only in-frame clones and leaves some out. The table has about 73,000 clones, 90% seen once. This specimen was peripheral blood, taken after pregnancy. The receptors shown here come from a female donor in good health, enrolled as a control in a pregnancy study. The CDR3 runs from the conserved cysteine through the conserved F or W. D genes are given only for firm matches. Clone sizes are given selectively: once, few, many, or a class where the clone is expanded.

V	size	D	J	CDR3	DNA
TRBV14	NA	NA	TRBJ2-2	CASSPHLSSGELFF	TGTGCCAGCAGCCCCCACCTTTCGAGCGGGGAGCTGTTTTTT
TRBV6-5	NA	TRBD1	TRBJ1-1	CASSLATGRTEAFF	TGTGCCAGCAGTCTGGCGACAGGGCGAACTGAAGCTTTCTTT
TRBV28	NA	NA	TRBJ2-2	CASSSPGGGELFF	TGTGCCAGCAGTTCCCCCGGGGGCGGGGAGCTGTTTTTT
TRBV2	NA	NA	TRBJ2-1	CASSARYGEQFF	TGTGCCAGCAGCGCTAGGTACGGTGAGCAGTTCTTC
TRBV11-3	NA	TRBD1	TRBJ1-2	CASSSPDRVGGYTF	TGTGCCAGCAGCTCACCGGACAGGGTAGGGGGCTACACCTTC
TRBV5-1	NA	TRBD1	TRBJ2-7	CASSLGDRDSYEQYF	TGCGCCAGCAGCTTGGGGGACAGGGACTCCTACGAGCAGTACTTC
TRBV27	NA	NA	TRBJ1-2	CASSFTPDSNGYTF	TGTGCCAGCAGTTTCACCCCGGACAGTAATGGCTACACCTTC
TRBV5-1	NA	TRBD2	TRBJ2-5	CASSPGLAGVSQETQYF	TGCGCCAGCAGCCCGGGACTAGCGGGGGTATCCCAAGAGACCCAGTACTTC
TRBV5-6	NA	TRBD1	TRBJ1-1	CASSSGGHTEAFF	TGTGCCAGCAGCTCAGGGGGCCACACTGAAGCTTTCTTT
TRBV5-5	NA	NA	TRBJ1-5	CASSPETVNQPQHF	TGTGCCAGCAGCCCGGAAACAGTCAATCAGCCCCAGCATTTT
TRBV2	NA	TRBD1	TRBJ2-5	CASRIPQGTQETQYF	TGTGCCAGCAGGATCCCACAGGGGACCCAAGAGACCCAGTACTTC
TRBV18	NA	NA	TRBJ2-7	CASSQRSGTLSYEQYF	TGTGCCAGCTCACAACGGAGCGGGACATTGTCCTACGAGCAGTACTTC
TRBV5-1	NA	NA	TRBJ2-3	CASSFDTGTDTQYF	TGCGCCAGCAGCTTCGACACTGGCACAGATACGCAGTATTTT
TRBV30	NA	TRBD1	TRBJ1-2	CAWNVAGTGAHYGYTF	TGTGCCTGGAACGTTGCGGGAACAGGGGCCCACTATGGCTACACCTTC
TRBV5-4	NA	NA	TRBJ2-2	CASSLWGRAAHGELFF	TGTGCCAGCAGCTTGTGGGGCAGGGCGGCTCACGGGGAGCTGTTTTTT
TRBV5-1	NA	TRBD2	TRBJ2-7	CASSLGPSGSASYEQYF	TGCGCCAGCAGCTTGGGGCCTAGCGGGAGTGCCTCCTACGAGCAGTACTTC
TRBV25-1	NA	NA	TRBJ1-2	CATLSVGYTF	TGTGCCACCCTCTCTGTTGGCTACACCTTC
TRBV9	NA	NA	TRBJ2-2	CASRPAGNTGELFF	TGTGCCAGCAGACCAGCGGGGAACACCGGGGAGCTGTTTTTT
TRBV19	NA	NA	TRBJ2-3	CASSPDPRGTQYF	TGTGCCAGTAGTCCAGACCCGAGAGGTACGCAGTATTTT
TRBV19	NA	NA	TRBJ1-1	CASSNPSDTGHIEAFF	TGTGCCAGTAGTAACCCCTCTGATACAGGCCACATTGAAGCTTTCTTT
TRBV27	once	TRBD1	TRBJ1-5	CASSLSPGQGATSNQPQHF	TGTGCCAGCAGTTTATCCCCGGGACAGGGGGCAACAAGCAATCAGCCCCAGCATTTT
TRBV5-6	NA	TRBD1	TRBJ1-1	CASSFGTGGTEAFF	TGTGCCAGCAGCTTCGGGACAGGGGGCACTGAAGCTTTCTTT
TRBV2	NA	NA	TRBJ2-7	CASSVARVEQYF	TGTGCCAGCAGTGTTGCCAGGGTAGAGCAGTACTTC
TRBV30	NA	NA	TRBJ1-1	CAWSLPRQLMNTEAFF	TGTGCCTGGAGTCTCCCCCGACAGTTAATGAACACTGAAGCTTTCTTT
TRBV9	NA	TRBD1	TRBJ1-2	CASTAGPITGTGENYGYTF	TGTGCCAGCACCGCCGGACCCATCACCGGGACAGGAGAGAACTATGGCTACACCTTC
TRBV19	NA	NA	TRBJ1-2	CASSIAGANYGYTF	TGTGCCAGTAGTATAGCCGGGGCTAACTATGGCTACACCTTC
TRBV5-1	NA	TRBD1	TRBJ1-2	CASSGTENYGYTF	TGCGCCAGCAGCGGGACAGAAAACTATGGCTACACCTTC
TRBV6-5	NA	TRBD1	TRBJ2-5	CASSTRDREKETQYF	TGTGCCAGCAGTACAAGGGACAGGGAAAAAGAGACCCAGTACTTC
TRBV10-3	once	NA	TRBJ1-2	CAISAAGADGYTF	TGTGCCATCAGTGCAGCAGGGGCAGATGGCTACACCTTC
TRBV27	NA	NA	TRBJ1-2	CASSHDRRINYGYTF	TGTGCCAGCAGTCATGACAGAAGAATTAACTATGGCTACACCTTC
TRBV18	NA	NA	TRBJ2-2	CASSPSDGGGELFF	TGTGCCAGCTCACCATCGGACGGGGGCGGGGAGCTGTTTTTT
TRBV6-5	NA	NA	TRBJ2-7	CASSYSRNSYEQYF	TGTGCCAGCAGTTACTCGAGGAACTCCTACGAGCAGTACTTC
TRBV27	NA	NA	TRBJ2-1	CASSPSGHPGEQFF	TGTGCCAGCAGTCCGTCCGGACACCCCGGTGAGCAGTTCTTC
TRBV9	few	NA	TRBJ1-5	CASSRDTYQPQHF	TGTGCCAGCAGCCGAGACACTTATCAGCCCCAGCATTTT
TRBV30	NA	TRBD2	TRBJ2-1	CAWSVRGFGRGGLNEQFF	TGTGCCTGGAGTGTACGGGGGTTTGGGCGGGGGGGCCTGAATGAGCAGTTCTTC
TRBV27	NA	NA	TRBJ1-4	CASSDRQVAGEKLFF	TGTGCCAGCAGCGATAGACAGGTCGCAGGTGAAAAACTGTTTTTT
TRBV18	NA	NA	TRBJ2-3	CASSSLTDTQYF	TGTGCCAGCTCTTCCCTCACAGATACGCAGTATTTT